A selection of T cell receptor beta chains follows, all from one sample in a study of CD8 T cells in ankylosing spondylitis. In TCRdb, the 5' RACE reads were re-called with MiXCR into one record per CDR3 protein. The sample yields roughly 150,000 distinct CDR3 sequences, roughly 34% seen once. Source material: synovial fluid, either unsorted or a sorted T cell fraction (not recorded which). The source is a male donor with ankylosing spondylitis. Both conserved end residues are part of each CDR3. The D gene is left open where the match is weak. The size entry is marked missing in some rows and otherwise reads once, few, many or a size class.

>TRBJ2-1|TRBV6-5|NA|NA
CASSYPLGGVGNEQFF
TGTGCCAGCAGTTATCCTTTAGGGGGGGTAGGGAATGAGCAGTTCTTC
>TRBJ2-1|TRBV20-1|NA|TRBD2
CSAWTSSGRPYNEQFF
TGCAGTGCTTGGACCTCGAGCGGGAGACCCTACAATGAGCAGTTCTTC
>TRBJ2-1|TRBV27|NA|NA
CASSLYGGLGEQFF
TGTGCCAGCAGTTTATACGGGGGCTTGGGTGAGCAGTTCTTC
>TRBJ2-7|TRBV29-1|few|NA
CSVEDRGRSSYEQYF
TGCAGCGTTGAAGATCGGGGCAGAAGCTCCTACGAGCAGTACTTC
>TRBJ2-3|TRBV18|NA|TRBD2
CASSARGEDTQYF
TGTGCCAGCTCAGCGCGGGGGGAAGATACGCAGTATTTT
>TRBJ2-1|TRBV28|NA|TRBD2
CASSLYESGRGVNEQFF
TGTGCCAGCAGTTTATACGAGAGCGGGAGGGGAGTAAATGAGCAGTTCTTC
>TRBJ2-1|TRBV7-9|NA|TRBD2
CASSPHALAGGDNEQFF
TGTGCCAGCAGCCCCCACGCCCTAGCGGGGGGGGACAATGAGCAGTTCTTC
>TRBJ2-4|TRBV11-2|many|NA
CASSLGRELGAKNIQYF
TGTGCCAGCAGCTTAGGGAGGGAGCTTGGGGCCAAAAACATTCAGTACTTC
>TRBJ2-2|TRBV5-1|few|NA
CASSQGTRFTGELFF
TGCGCCAGCAGCCAGGGGACCCGGTTCACCGGGGAGCTGTTTTTT
>TRBJ1-2|TRBV20-1|once|NA
CSARQAGYTF
TGCAGTGCTAGACAGGCTGGCTACACCTTC
>TRBJ2-3|TRBV5-1|many|TRBD2
CASSSGLAGPSTDTQYF
TGCGCCAGCAGCTCCGGACTAGCGGGGCCAAGCACAGATACGCAGTATTTT
>TRBJ1-1|TRBV10-3|few|NA
CAISESRDGPNTEAFF
TGTGCCATCAGTGAGTCGCGGGACGGCCCGAACACTGAAGCTTTCTTT